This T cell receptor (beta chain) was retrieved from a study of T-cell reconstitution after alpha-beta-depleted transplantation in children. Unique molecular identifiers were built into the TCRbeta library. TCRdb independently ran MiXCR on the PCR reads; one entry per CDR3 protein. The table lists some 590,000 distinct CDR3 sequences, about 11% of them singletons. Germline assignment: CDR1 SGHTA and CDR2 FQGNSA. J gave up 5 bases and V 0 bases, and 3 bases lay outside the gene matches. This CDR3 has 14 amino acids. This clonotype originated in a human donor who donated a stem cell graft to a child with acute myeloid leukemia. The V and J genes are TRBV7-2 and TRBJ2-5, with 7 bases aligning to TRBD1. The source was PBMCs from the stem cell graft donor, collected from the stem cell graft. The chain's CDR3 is CASSLAPDRETQYF. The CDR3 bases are TGTGCCAGCAGCTTAGCCCCGGACAGGGAGACCCAGTACTTC.